This passage covers 30 T cell receptor beta chains from one sample sequenced in a study of response to subunit inactivated influenza vaccine. TCRdb itself ran the RT-PCR reads through MiXCR, one entry per CDR3 protein. The sample shows under 850,000 distinct CDR3 sequences, under 20% of them seen only once. This specimen consisted of PBMCs from blood, obtained about 5 days after vaccination. The receptors derive from a man aged 45-60 years who received an inactivated influenza vaccine.

This chain connects TRBV30 to TRBJ1-1; perhaps TRBD1 as D (5 bases). V was pared by 2 bases and J by 3 bases, with 10 bases between. The CDR3 has 13 amino acids. Germline-derived CDR1 and CDR2 are GTSNPN and SVGIG (reference sequence). CDR3 coding DNA: TGTGCCTGGAGTTCCCAGGGATACACTGAAGCTTTCTTT. Protein: CAWSSQGYTEAFF.

This clonotype was observed many times. V is TRBV20-1 and J is TRBJ1-5, with D tentatively TRBD1 (5 bases). The V gene's germline CDR1 is DFQATT and CDR2 SNEGSKA (reference sequence). The V end was cut by 3 bases, the J end by 5 bases, with 8 bases between. This CDR3 contains 12 residues. CDR3 in amino acids: CSARVGDQPQHF. CDR3 nucleotides: TGCAGTGCTAGGGTGGGGGATCAGCCCCAGCATTTT.

This clonotype was seen just once. This chain connects TRBV11-2 to TRBJ2-1; the D call may be TRBD1 or TRBD2 (6 bases each). The CDR3 length is 14 residues. Germline CDR1 reads SGHAT; CDR2 reads FQNNGV. Trimming took off 11 bases at V and 2 bases at J, with 16 bases between the two ends. The CDR3 loop is CAGTSRGAYNEQFF. CDR3 DNA: TGTGCCGGCACCTCAAGGGGGGCCTACAATGAGCAGTTCTTC.

A few counts support this clonotype. The rearrangement uses TRBV7-9 and TRBJ2-1; no reliable D call. CDR3 length equals 15 residues. The V gene's germline CDR1 is SEHNR and CDR2 FQNEAQ (reference sequence). The V gene lost 0 bases and the J gene lost 9 bases, with 15 bases spanning the gap. This CDR3 reads CASSLARLVRREQFF. The CDR3 DNA reads TGTGCCAGCAGCTTAGCGAGGTTGGTTCGACGTGAGCAGTTCTTC.

This clonotype has just a few counts. The chain uses TRBV10-3 and TRBJ2-3; the match to TRBD2 covers 10 bases. V trimming: 7 bases; J trimming: 5 bases; junction bases outside the gene matches: 9. The CDR3 consists of 15 residues. Per germline, CDR1 ENHRY and CDR2 SYGVKD. Written as DNA, the CDR3 is TGTGCCATCAAGGCCGGCTTAGCGGGAGGAGATACGCAGTATTTT. Its translation: CAIKAGLAGGDTQYF.

The sample holds a few counts of this clonotype. The chain has TRBV19 and TRBJ2-1, with TRBD1 matching 7 bases. After removal of 4 bases from V and 7 bases from J, the junction contained 7 bases not matched to a gene. Germline CDR1 is LNHDA and CDR2 is SQIVND (reference sequence). There are 14 residues in the CDR3. CDR3 in amino acids: CASSTRQGRNEQFF. CDR3 coding DNA: TGTGCCAGTAGTACCCGACAGGGCCGGAATGAGCAGTTCTTC.

The rearrangement joins TRBV5-1 to TRBJ1-4, with 7 bases identical to TRBD1. Per germline, CDR1 SGHRS and CDR2 YFSETQ. V shed 0 bases, J shed 3 bases, and the junction held 5 bases outside the gene matches. The CDR3 has 16 amino acids. CDR3 bases: TGCGCCAGCAGCTTGGAACAGGGGATACCTAATGAAAAACTGTTTTTT. It translates to CASSLEQGIPNEKLFF.

This clonotype was recorded a few times. This chain links TRBV3-1 with TRBJ2-5; TRBD1 matches 7 bases. CDR3 length equals 14 residues. Germline CDR1 reads LGHDT; CDR2 reads YNNKEL (reference sequence). Trimming took 1 base from V and 5 from J; bases not matched to a gene: 4. This CDR3 is CASSQGGQSETQYF. The CDR3 DNA reads as TGTGCCAGCAGCCAAGGGGGACAGTCGGAGACCCAGTACTTC.

This chain links TRBV12-3 or TRBV12-4 with TRBJ2-5; 11 nucleotides line up with TRBD1. This CDR3 has 16 amino acids. V lost 4 bases, J lost 5 bases, and 9 bases stayed unmatched. CDR3 amino acids: CASSSSLDRGRETQYF. The CDR3 nucleotides are TGTGCCAGCAGTTCGTCCTTGGACAGGGGGCGGGAGACCCAGTACTTC.

The genes are TRBV5-1 and TRBJ2-7; tentatively, D is TRBD2 (7 bases). This CDR3 has 16 amino acids. Germline V gene data show CDR1 as SGHRS and CDR2 as YFSETQ. V dropped 3 bases and J dropped 2 bases, with 18 bases sitting between them. The DNA for the CDR3 is TGCGCCAGCAGCTGGGGGCTAGGCGGGGGTGCCTACGAGCAGTACTTC. This encodes CASSWGLGGGAYEQYF.

The chain combines TRBV7-9 with TRBJ2-2; D gene unclear. The V gene's germline CDR1 is SEHNR and CDR2 FQNEAQ (reference sequence). V was shortened by 10 bases and J by 2 bases, with 20 bases between the two germline ends. The CDR3 is 16 residues long. The CDR3 DNA sequence: TGTGCCACAGCAGCCCCGCCCTTGACCAACACCGGGGAGCTGTTTTTT. Its translation is CATAAPPLTNTGELFF.

The chain carries TRBV5-1 and TRBJ1-1, with 8 nucleotides matching TRBD1. V shed 4 bases, J shed 2 bases, and the junction held 4 bases outside the gene matches. From germline, CDR1 is SGHRS and CDR2 YFSETQ. The CDR3 has 14 residues. The chain's CDR3 is CASSEGQGNTEAFF. The DNA of the CDR3 is TGCGCCAGCAGCGAAGGACAGGGTAACACTGAAGCTTTCTTT. The full variable domain, rest sourced from reference TRBV5-1 and TRBJ1-1, is KAGVTQTPRYLIKTRGQQVTLSCSPISGHRSVSWYQQTPGQGLQFLFEYFSETQRNKGNFPGRFSGRQFSNSRSEMNVSTLELGDSALYLCASSEGQGNTEAFFGQGTRLTVV.

The rearrangement links TRBV5-1 to TRBJ2-5; D unclear. Germline lookup yields CDR1 SGHRS and CDR2 YFSETQ. The CDR3 contains 13 residues. Trimming took 4 bases from V and 1 from J, leaving 8 bases between them. The CDR3 DNA reads as TGCGCCAGCAGCGCTTTTACCCAAGAGACCCAGTACTTC. Its protein is CASSAFTQETQYF.

This chain uses TRBV6-2 or TRBV6-3 with TRBJ2-2, with 10 bases identical to TRBD1. The germline gives CDR1 MNHEY, CDR2 SVGEGT. V was clipped by 2 bases and J by 2 bases; unmatched bases: 5. The CDR3 consists of 17 residues. This CDR3 reads CASSYDRGRFNTGELFF. CDR3 DNA: TGTGCCAGCAGTTACGACAGGGGGCGATTCAACACCGGGGAGCTGTTTTTT.

V is TRBV25-1 and J is TRBJ1-6; weak D call: TRBD1 (6 bases). Germline V lookup: CDR1 MGHDK, CDR2 SYGVNS. Trimming shortened V by 4 bases and J by 10 bases, and 11 bases separated the two germline ends. The CDR3 spans 13 residues. The CDR3 spells CASSAPRGSPLHF. The CDR3, as DNA: TGTGCCAGCAGTGCCCCCAGGGGATCACCCCTCCACTTT. Supplemented by reference TRBV25-1 and TRBJ1-6, the full variable domain reads EADIYQTPRYLVIGTGKKITLECSQTMGHDKMYWYQQDPGMELHLIHYSYGVNSTEKGDLSSESTVSRIRTEHFPLTLESARPSHTSQYLCASSAPRGSPLHFGNGTRLTVT.

This clonotype was counted at least ten times. The V and J genes are TRBV9 and TRBJ2-1; 8 bases agree with TRBD2. Looked up from germline, CDR1 is SGDLS and CDR2 is YYNGEE. The CDR3 is made up of 15 amino acids. V trimming: 4 bases; J trimming: 6 bases; junction bases outside the gene matches: 9. The CDR3 DNA follows: TGTGCCAGCAGCCAAGAAACGGGGGGGCGCAATGAGCAGTTCTTC. This gives the protein CASSQETGGRNEQFF.

This clonotype was observed at least ten times. V is TRBV20-1 and J is TRBJ1-2, with D unresolved. Germline CDR1 and CDR2: DFQATT and SNEGSKA (reference sequence). This CDR3 comprises 13 residues. Trimming left V 6 bases short and J 5 bases short, with 16 bases between. The CDR3 loop is CSAPPRDLYGYTF. DNA of the CDR3: TGCAGTGCCCCCCCCCGAGATCTTTATGGCTACACCTTC.

J is TRBJ2-5 and V is TRBV29-1, with 9 bases lining up with TRBD2. CDR1 and CDR2 from the germline V gene are SQVTM and ANQGSEA. The trim removed 6 bases at V and 7 bases at J, leaving 9 bases unmatched. The CDR3 runs 13 residues. In DNA, the CDR3 is TGCAGCGTAATGACTAGCGGTTACGGGACCCAGTACTTC. This codes for CSVMTSGYGTQYF.

The chain couples TRBV7-2 to TRBJ2-5; 10 bases are a match to TRBD2. The CDR3 is 16 amino acids. V dropped 5 bases and J dropped 4; count of bases not matched to a gene: 10. The germline V gene encodes CDR1 SGHTA and CDR2 FQGNSA. The CDR3, as DNA: TGTGCCAGCAGCAATAAACTAGCGGGATATGGAGAGACCCAGTACTTC. This translates into CASSNKLAGYGETQYF.

The chain links TRBV20-1 to TRBJ2-7; tentatively, D is TRBD1 (5 bases). This CDR3 has 13 amino acids. The V and J ends lost 6 bases and 3 bases respectively, with 15 bases between them. Germline assignment: CDR1 DFQATT and CDR2 SNEGSKA (reference sequence). CDR3 in amino acids: CSASPRADYEQYF. The CDR3 coding sequence is TGCAGTGCAAGCCCCAGGGCGGACTACGAGCAGTACTTC.

J is TRBJ2-1 and V is TRBV7-9; 8 bases align to TRBD1. The germline V gene has CDR1 SEHNR and CDR2 FQNEAQ (reference sequence). The junction had 16 bases not matched to a gene; V was cut back by 6 bases and J by 9 bases. This CDR3 region has 16 residues. The CDR3 here is CASRHKKDRVPIEQFF. The CDR3 region has the DNA TGTGCCAGCAGACACAAAAAGGACAGGGTTCCAATTGAGCAGTTCTTC.

The chain carries TRBV18 and TRBJ1-3; D unclear. CDR3 size: 15 residues. Germline V CDR1 and CDR2: KGHSH, LQKENI. Trimming shortened V by 3 bases and J by 0 bases, and 9 bases separated the two germline ends. The DNA of the CDR3 is TGTGCCAGCTCACCCGTCTTAGTCTCTGGAAACACCATATATTTT. Its protein product is CASSPVLVSGNTIYF. The full variable domain, completed using reference TRBV18 and TRBJ1-3, is NAGVMQNPRHLVRRRGQEARLRCSPMKGHSHVYWYRQLPEEGLKFMVYLQKENIIDESGMPKERFSAEFPKEGPSILRIQQVVRGDSAAYFCASSPVLVSGNTIYFGEGSWLTVV.

The V gene is TRBV7-2, the J gene TRBJ2-7; weak D call: TRBD2 (6 bases). Germline lookup yields CDR1 SGHTA and CDR2 FQGNSA. CDR3 length equals 15 residues. Trimming left V 0 bases short and J 1 base short, with 10 bases between. The CDR3 reads CASSLAGGGSYEQYF. In nucleotides, the CDR3 is TGTGCCAGCAGCTTAGCGGGCGGAGGGTCCTACGAGCAGTACTTC.

This clonotype occurred many times. This chain links TRBV5-1 with TRBJ2-3, with 16 bases that match TRBD2. Germline-derived CDR1 and CDR2 are SGHRS and YFSETQ. The CDR3 contains 19 residues. V dropped 4 bases and J dropped 4; count of bases not matched to a gene: 12. Written as DNA, the CDR3 is TGCGCCAGCAGCCCGGGACTAGCGGGGGGGCGAAGAGTGGCAGATACGCAGTATTTT. Translated: CASSPGLAGGRRVADTQYF.

This chain connects TRBV20-1 to TRBJ1-6; tentatively, D is TRBD1 (5 bases). The V gene lost 3 bases and the J gene lost 7 bases, with 19 bases spanning the gap. The CDR3 sequence is 16 residues long. Looked up from germline, CDR1 is DFQATT and CDR2 is SNEGSKA (reference sequence). In DNA, the CDR3 is TGCAGTGCTAGGATTGGCGTAGGGGTAGCGAATTCACCCCTCCACTTT. Its translation: CSARIGVGVANSPLHF.

This clonotype was detected a few times. V is TRBV10-3 and J is TRBJ2-7, with D perhaps matching TRBD1 (6 bases). Trimming shortened V by 6 bases and J by 6 bases, and 15 bases separated the two germline ends. The V gene's germline CDR1 is ENHRY and CDR2 SYGVKD. The CDR3 contains 13 residues. The CDR3 nucleotides are TGTGCCATCAGGGGTCAACAGGGCAGCGAGCAGTACTTC. Amino acid sequence: CAIRGQQGSEQYF.

This clonotype was seen more than once but under ten times. The rearrangement links TRBV14 to TRBJ2-7, with D uncertain. CDR1 and CDR2 (germline): SGHDN, FVKESK. This CDR3 contains 11 residues. Trimming removed 2 bases at V and 6 bases at J, with 5 bases between. CDR3 sequence (DNA): TGTGCCAGCAGCCAAAGCACCGAGCAGTACTTC. Its translation: CASSQSTEQYF.

This clonotype was found many times. The gene calls are TRBV10-3 and TRBJ2-5; possibly TRBD2 for D (5 bases). There are 13 residues in the CDR3. Germline V gene lookup returns CDR1 ENHRY and CDR2 SYGVKD. V lost 6 bases, J lost 5 bases, and 13 bases lay in between. CDR3 bases: TGTGCCATCAGACGAGGGTTGGGGGAGACCCAGTACTTC. As protein: CAIRRGLGETQYF.

This clonotype was counted between two and nine times. The rearrangement joins TRBV20-1 to TRBJ2-3; possibly TRBD1 for D (5 bases). Per germline, CDR1 DFQATT and CDR2 SNEGSKA (reference sequence). There are 13 residues in the CDR3. The V gene lost 0 bases and the J gene lost 4 bases, with 8 bases spanning the gap. The CDR3, as DNA: TGCAGTGCTAGAGAGACAGCCGCAGATACGCAGTATTTT. Translated, it gives CSARETAADTQYF.

This clonotype was seen a single time. This could be a read error, since a much larger clone is one nucleotide away. The chain couples TRBV12-3 or TRBV12-4 to TRBJ2-3; 9 positions agree with TRBD1. V shed 10 bases and J 4 bases; nucleotides not matched to a gene: 12. The CDR3 runs 15 residues. The CDR3 region has the DNA TGTGCCACCAGCCCCGGACAGGGGTGGGCAGATACGCAGTATTTT. Translating gives CATSPGQGWADTQYF.